This is a list of T cell receptor beta chains from one sample in a study of blood T cells in healthy people across ages. TCRdb reprocessed the 5' RACE reads with MiXCR, giving one entry per CDR3 protein. The top ten clones hold approximately 8.7% of a sample with over 450,000 distinct CDR3 sequences, around 24% of them seen once. These data were likewise used in another study, on T cells of mothers and their children.

What was sequenced was blood. Receptors were obtained from a boy aged 5-17 years in good health. CDR3s include the opening cysteine and the closing phenylalanine or tryptophan. A D gene is named only where the DNA matches it firmly. A clone size is listed for some rows: how often the clone was seen (once, few, many), or a class if it is expanded.

cdr3_aa cdr3_nt j_call d_call clone_size cdr3_length v_call
CASRFGLAGGYEQFF TGTGCCAGCAGATTTGGACTAGCGGGGGGTTATGAGCAGTTCTTC TRBJ2-1 TRBD2 few 15 TRBV6-2/TRBV6-3
CASRPQGTYGYTF TGTGCCAGCAGACCCCAGGGGACCTATGGCTACACCTTC TRBJ1-2 NA few 13 TRBV7-9
CSSTTGPGGLETQYF TGCAGCTCAACTACCGGACCAGGAGGTCTAGAGACCCAGTACTTC TRBJ2-5 NA many 15 TRBV29-1
CASSRPGQGPYEQYF TGTGCCAGCAGCCGCCCGGGACAGGGTCCCTACGAGCAGTACTTC TRBJ2-7 TRBD1 NA 15 TRBV14
CSASGTSGSSPYEQYF TGCAGCGCATCCGGGACTAGCGGGAGCAGCCCCTACGAGCAGTACTTC TRBJ2-7 TRBD2 few 16 TRBV29-1
CASSLESRGKNIQYF TGTGCCAGCAGCTTAGAATCGAGGGGCAAAAACATTCAGTACTTC TRBJ2-4 NA NA 15 TRBV7-8
CSVGELQGPRTEAFF TGCAGCGTTGGGGAGCTACAGGGCCCGAGGACTGAAGCTTTCTTT TRBJ1-1 NA NA 15 TRBV29-1
CSARQMVLNTGELFF TGCAGTGCTCGTCAAATGGTCCTAAACACCGGGGAGCTGTTTTTT TRBJ2-2 NA NA 15 TRBV20-1
CASSLAEGSGANVLTF TGTGCCAGCAGCTTGGCGGAAGGGTCTGGGGCCAACGTCCTGACTTTC TRBJ2-6 NA NA 16 TRBV5-8
CASSGRDVGFGGGYTF TGTGCCAGCAGTGGACGGGACGTCGGATTCGGGGGAGGCTACACCTTC TRBJ1-2 NA NA 16 TRBV6-1
CASSVEGTSGYTGELFF TGTGCCAGCAGCGTAGAGGGGACTAGCGGATACACCGGGGAGCTGTTTTTT TRBJ2-2 TRBD2 many 17 TRBV9
CASSYQGGTRGSYEQYF TGTGCCAGCAGCTACCAGGGCGGGACTAGAGGTTCCTACGAGCAGTACTTC TRBJ2-7 TRBD2 NA 17 TRBV7-8
CASSPREGGDTQYF TGTGCCAGCAGCCCCCGAGAGGGGGGGGATACGCAGTATTTT TRBJ2-3 NA NA 14 TRBV3-1
CASSSRGQRTEAFF TGTGCCAGCAGTTCGCGGGGGCAAAGGACTGAAGCTTTCTTT TRBJ1-1 NA few 14 TRBV12-3/TRBV12-4
CASSQGKGWTGELFF TGCGCCAGCAGCCAAGGGAAGGGGTGGACCGGGGAGCTGTTTTTT TRBJ2-2 NA NA 15 TRBV4-3
CASSPGQARETQYF TGCGCCAGCAGCCCTGGACAGGCCCGGGAGACCCAGTACTTC TRBJ2-5 TRBD1 NA 14 TRBV5-1
CASSETGGRQETQYF TGTGCCAGCAGTGAGACAGGAGGGAGGCAAGAGACCCAGTACTTC TRBJ2-5 NA few 15 TRBV28
CASSLPPRYGYTF TGTGCCAGCAGTTTACCACCTCGTTATGGCTACACCTTC TRBJ1-2 NA NA 13 TRBV27
CASRTGSTDTQYF TGTGCCAGCAGGACAGGGAGCACAGATACGCAGTATTTT TRBJ2-3 TRBD1 few 13 TRBV28
CASSLAAGGGETQYF TGTGCCAGCAGCTTAGCAGCGGGGGGAGGGGAGACCCAGTACTTC TRBJ2-5 TRBD2 NA 15 TRBV7-2
CSARDEAGKYYNEQFF TGCAGTGCTAGAGATGAGGCGGGGAAATACTACAATGAGCAGTTCTTC TRBJ2-1 NA few 16 TRBV20-1
CASSLRGGDSYEQYF TGTGCCAGCAGTTTAAGAGGGGGGGACTCCTACGAGCAGTACTTC TRBJ2-7 NA few 15 TRBV27
CASSLPGNPSYEQYF TGTGCCAGCAGTTTACCGGGGAATCCCTCCTACGAGCAGTACTTC TRBJ2-7 NA few 15 TRBV7-2
CATARAGGTQETQYF TGTGCCACCGCCCGGGCCGGGGGAACCCAAGAGACCCAGTACTTC TRBJ2-5 NA NA 15 TRBV24-1
CSVVGVPYEQYF TGCAGCGTTGTAGGAGTCCCCTACGAGCAGTACTTC TRBJ2-7 NA NA 12 TRBV29-1
CASSARNGGPYEQYF TGTGCCAGCAGTGCCCGTAATGGGGGACCCTACGAGCAGTACTTC TRBJ2-7 NA NA 15 TRBV6-1
CASGLAPRAGVADTQYF TGTGCTAGTGGTTTGGCCCCTAGGGCGGGAGTCGCAGATACGCAGTATTTT TRBJ2-3 TRBD2 NA 17 TRBV12-5
CASRSDLAKNIQYF TGTGCCAGCAGGTCAGATCTAGCCAAAAACATTCAGTACTTC TRBJ2-4 NA NA 14 TRBV28
CASSPSGGPNSEQFF TGTGCCAGCAGCCCTAGCGGGGGGCCGAACAGTGAGCAGTTCTTC TRBJ2-1 TRBD2 few 15 TRBV9
CASSQDRTLNTGELFF TGCGCCAGCAGCCAAGATCGGACACTTAACACCGGGGAGCTGTTTTTT TRBJ2-2 NA few 16 TRBV4-3
CASSLVGGIEGPYNEQFF TGTGCCAGCAGCTTAGTGGGAGGGATTGAGGGGCCTTACAATGAGCAGTTCTTC TRBJ2-1 TRBD2 NA 18 TRBV7-6
CATSRGGTSWYEQYF TGTGCCACCAGCAGAGGAGGGACTAGTTGGTACGAGCAGTACTTC TRBJ2-7 TRBD2 NA 15 TRBV15
CASSLGGTGSAHHTGELFF TGTGCCAGCAGTTTAGGAGGGACAGGGTCAGCCCATCACACCGGGGAGCTGTTTTTT TRBJ2-2 TRBD1 few 19 TRBV27
CASSQETLTSEAFF TGCGCCAGCAGCCAAGAAACCCTAACCTCTGAAGCTTTCTTT TRBJ1-1 NA NA 14 TRBV4-3
CASSVGINYEQYF TGTGCCAGCAGTGTAGGGATAAACTACGAGCAGTACTTC TRBJ2-7 NA NA 13 TRBV25-1
CASSQDLGIPGELFF TGTGCCAGCAGCCAAGATTTAGGGATCCCCGGGGAGCTGTTTTTT TRBJ2-2 NA few 15 TRBV14
CSARDHGGDPYEQYF TGCAGTGCTAGAGATCATGGGGGAGATCCCTACGAGCAGTACTTC TRBJ2-7 NA few 15 TRBV20-1
CASSQGSGPETQYF TGCGCCAGCAGCCAAGGGTCGGGGCCGGAGACCCAGTACTTC TRBJ2-5 NA few 14 TRBV4-1
CASSAGRDGSYGYTF TGTGCCAGCAGCGCCGGGCGGGATGGGTCCTATGGCTACACCTTC TRBJ1-2 NA few 15 TRBV9
CSAREGGSPRGDEQFF TGCAGTGCTAGAGAAGGCGGGAGCCCTCGAGGCGATGAGCAGTTCTTC TRBJ2-1 TRBD2 NA 16 TRBV20-1
CASSYPDRGDGYTF TGTGCCAGCAGCTACCCCGACAGGGGTGATGGCTACACCTTC TRBJ1-2 TRBD1 NA 14 TRBV7-3
CNVGKGSHSGANVLTF TGCAACGTTGGTAAGGGGAGTCATTCCGGGGCCAACGTCCTGACTTTC TRBJ2-6 NA NA 16 TRBV29-1
CASSFRRDQETQYF TGTGCCAGCAGTTTTCGGAGGGATCAAGAGACCCAGTACTTC TRBJ2-5 NA few 14 TRBV27
CASGGTLNTEAFF TGTGCCAGCGGAGGGACATTGAACACTGAAGCTTTCTTT TRBJ1-1 NA few 13 TRBV2
CATSLQGNYGYTF TGCGCCACTTCTTTACAGGGGAACTATGGCTACACCTTC TRBJ1-2 TRBD1 NA 13 TRBV5-1
CASRGHPGQEDYGYTF TGTGCCAGCAGGGGGCATCCGGGACAGGAAGATTATGGCTACACCTTC TRBJ1-2 TRBD1 NA 16 TRBV2
CASSSGDSYTGELFF TGTGCCAGCAGCTCAGGGGACAGTTACACCGGGGAGCTGTTTTTT TRBJ2-2 TRBD1 NA 15 TRBV11-1
CASSYDPGSEAFF TGTGCCAGCAGTTACGACCCGGGGTCTGAAGCTTTCTTT TRBJ1-1 NA few 13 TRBV6-5
CASSPLQPSYNEQFF TGTGCCAGCTCACCATTACAGCCGTCCTACAATGAGCAGTTCTTC TRBJ2-1 NA NA 15 TRBV18
CASTPGYTGELFF TGTGCCAGCACCCCGGGTTACACCGGGGAGCTGTTTTTT TRBJ2-2 NA many 13 TRBV12-3/TRBV12-4
CASSVSGSTDTQYF TGTGCCAGCAGTGTTAGCGGGAGCACAGATACGCAGTATTTT TRBJ2-3 TRBD2 many 14 TRBV9
CASSLSPGTDTQYF TGCGCCAGCAGCTTGAGTCCGGGCACAGATACGCAGTATTTT TRBJ2-3 NA few 14 TRBV5-1
CASRGQGSPNEKLFF TGTGCCAGCAGGGGCCAGGGATCGCCTAATGAAAAACTGTTTTTT TRBJ1-4 NA NA 15 TRBV6-5
CSAREPDRNQLMKRLFF TGCAGTGCTAGAGAACCCGACAGGAACCAACTAATGAAAAGACTGTTTTTT TRBJ1-4 NA NA 17 TRBV20-1